This T cell receptor (beta chain) was sequenced in a study of technical replicates of blood from several donors. Between the trimmed V and J ends, which lost 4 bases and 2 bases, there was a span of 3 bases. This CDR3 contains 12 residues. Per germline, CDR1 SEHNR and CDR2 FQNEAQ (reference sequence). Assay used: immunoSEQ multiplex PCR; TCRdb lists only in-frame clones, some missing. The sample carries 60,000 to 65,000 clones, 87% recorded once. The chain recombines TRBV7-9 with TRBJ2-1; no definite D call. Sequenced sample: PBMCs. This sequence originates from a human donor in good health. Some clones in this sample may be carry-over from other donors' samples. CDR3 nucleotides: TGTGCCAGCAGCTCCACCTACAATGAGCAGTTCTTC. Translating it yields CASSSTYNEQFF.